This passage covers 11 T cell receptor beta chains from one sample sequenced in a study of Graves' ophthalmopathy and Graves' hyperthyroidism. RNA served as the template for amplifying TCR beta CDR3 regions. RT-PCR was first run with HTBI primers, then multiplex PCR in a second round. MiXCR, applied by TCRdb to the multiplex PCR reads, yields one record per CDR3 protein. Of hundreds of thousands of distinct CDR3 sequences in the sample, under 25% are singletons; the top ten hold 3%. The sample taken for sequencing was peripheral blood. These receptors were taken from a woman under 30 with stable Graves' hyperthyroidism.

Ten or more counts support this clonotype. The gene calls are TRBV10-3 and TRBJ2-7; either TRBD1 or TRBD2 may fit D (5 bases each). Trimming took 6 bases from V and 2 from J, leaving 14 bases between them. In germline, CDR1 is ENHRY, CDR2 SYGVKD. This CDR3 is 14 amino acids long. CDR3 DNA sequence: TGTGCCATCAGCCCCGGGACGGGACCCTACGAGCAGTACTTC. Translated, it gives CAISPGTGPYEQYF.

There are many counts of this clonotype. The chain carries TRBV15 and TRBJ2-5, with a tentative D call TRBD1 (7 bases). The CDR3 consists of 19 residues. Germline CDR1 LNHNV, CDR2 YYDKDF (reference sequence). Trimming took 1 base from V and 4 from J, leaving 25 bases between them. CDR3 DNA sequence: TGTGCCACCAGCAGAGGTACCCGGTGGCGACAGGGAGGCCTAGAGACCCAGTACTTC. Protein product: CATSRGTRWRQGGLETQYF.

This clonotype came up many times. Here the CDR3 reads CSARDDSRFTYEQYF. CDR3 nucleotides: TGCAGTGCTAGAGATGATAGTAGGTTTACCTACGAGCAGTACTTC. The gene calls are TRBV20-1 and TRBJ2-7, with unresolved D. The CDR3 has 15 residues. CDR1 is DFQATT, CDR2 SNEGSKA, per germline (reference sequence). V lost 0 bases to trimming and J lost 2 bases, with 14 bases between them.

The V call is TRBV12-3 or TRBV12-4, the J call TRBJ1-1, with D possibly being TRBD1 (5 bases). CDR3 length: 13 residues. V was cut by 4 bases and J by 10 bases, with 16 bases left in between. The CDR3 bases are TGTGCCAGCAGTTCGATCCTCGAGAGGGGAGCTTTCTTT. Translated: CASSSILERGAFF.

The rearrangement links TRBV18 to TRBJ2-7, with 8 bases identical to TRBD2. V lost 2 bases to trimming and J lost 5 bases; unmatched junction nucleotides: 17. Germline loops: CDR1 KGHSH, CDR2 LQKENI. There are 18 residues in the CDR3. CDR3 loop: CASSPTPPQGAGVHEQYF. CDR3 nucleotide sequence: TGTGCCAGCTCACCAACCCCACCTCAGGGAGCGGGAGTCCACGAGCAGTACTTC.

This clonotype has at least ten counts. This chain uses TRBV20-1 with TRBJ1-6, with TRBD1 matching over 7 bases. Germline CDR1 is DFQATT and CDR2 is SNEGSKA (reference sequence). This CDR3 comprises 12 residues. V trimming: 3 bases; J trimming: 16 bases; junction bases outside the gene matches: 9. This chain's CDR3 is CSARNDRAQLHF. The CDR3 DNA reads as TGCAGTGCTAGGAATGACAGGGCCCAGCTCCACTTT.

Of note for this clonotype: No conserved phenylalanine or tryptophan ends this CDR3, so it is likely a read error. This sequence joins TRBV6-1 and TRBJ1-2; D gene unclear. The germline CDR1 and CDR2 sequences are MNHNS and SASEGT. The CDR3 extends over 12 amino acids. Trimming removed 6 bases from V and 3 bases from J, with 8 bases in between. CDR3 sequence reads: CASRVGDYGYTV. In DNA, the CDR3 is TGTGCCAGCAGAGTCGGGGACTATGGCTACACCGTC.

This clonotype has ten or more counts. The CDR3 region has the DNA TGCAGCGTTGGGGACAGACTGATGGACACTGAAGCTTTCTTT. Translated: CSVGDRLMDTEAFF. The chain has TRBV29-1 and TRBJ1-1, with 7 bases identical to TRBD1. CDR3 length equals 14 residues. Germline-derived CDR1 and CDR2 are SQVTM and ANQGSEA. Trimming took 4 bases from V and 3 from J; bases not matched to a gene: 8.

This clonotype was counted at least ten times. The V call is TRBV6-1, the J call TRBJ2-5; D possibly corresponds to TRBD2 (6 bases). Germline V gives CDR1 MNHNS, CDR2 SASEGT. Trimming removed 1 base at V and 5 bases at J, with 11 bases between. The CDR3 totals 14 residues. The CDR3 protein is CASSEGRGPETQYF. The CDR3 nucleotides are TGTGCCAGCAGTGAAGGGAGGGGTCCCGAGACCCAGTACTTC.

The sample holds a few counts of this clonotype. The chain couples TRBV20-1 to TRBJ2-5; 7 bases agree with TRBD1. The V gene end was trimmed by 5 bases and the J gene end by 8 bases; junction bases not matched to a gene: 14. CDR3 length: 14 amino acids. Germline V CDR1 and CDR2: DFQATT, SNEGSKA (reference sequence). The CDR3 DNA sequence: TGCAGTGCTCATAAACAGGGGCTGCAAGGAACCCAGTACTTC. Amino acid sequence: CSAHKQGLQGTQYF.

This chain links TRBV20-1 with TRBJ1-5; D not certain. V shed 0 bases and J shed 2 bases, with 5 bases lying between them. The CDR3 sequence is 13 residues long. Germline V gives CDR1 DFQATT, CDR2 SNEGSKA (reference sequence). In nucleotides, the CDR3 is TGCAGTGCTAGAGATCATGGCAATCAGCCCCAGCATTTT. Translated, it gives CSARDHGNQPQHF.